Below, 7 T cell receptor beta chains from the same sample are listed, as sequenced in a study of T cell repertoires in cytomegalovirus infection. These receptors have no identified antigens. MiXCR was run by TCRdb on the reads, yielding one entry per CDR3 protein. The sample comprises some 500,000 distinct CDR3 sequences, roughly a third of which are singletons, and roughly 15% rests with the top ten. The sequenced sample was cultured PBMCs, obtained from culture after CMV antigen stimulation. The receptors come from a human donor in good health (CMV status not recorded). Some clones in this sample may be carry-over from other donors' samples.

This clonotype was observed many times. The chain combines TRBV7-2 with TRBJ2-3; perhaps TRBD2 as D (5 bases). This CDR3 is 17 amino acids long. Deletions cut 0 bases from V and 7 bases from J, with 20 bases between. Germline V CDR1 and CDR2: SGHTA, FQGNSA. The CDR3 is CASSLAGLGEVGNTQYF. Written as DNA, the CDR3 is TGTGCCAGCAGCTTAGCTGGTCTCGGGGAAGTGGGGAATACGCAGTATTTT.

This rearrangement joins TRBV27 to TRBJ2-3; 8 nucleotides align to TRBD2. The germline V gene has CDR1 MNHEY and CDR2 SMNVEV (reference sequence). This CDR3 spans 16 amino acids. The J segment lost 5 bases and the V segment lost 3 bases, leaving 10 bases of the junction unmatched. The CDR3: CASSFDGRAQRDTQYF. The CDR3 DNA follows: TGTGCCAGCAGTTTTGACGGGAGGGCCCAGAGAGATACGCAGTATTTT.

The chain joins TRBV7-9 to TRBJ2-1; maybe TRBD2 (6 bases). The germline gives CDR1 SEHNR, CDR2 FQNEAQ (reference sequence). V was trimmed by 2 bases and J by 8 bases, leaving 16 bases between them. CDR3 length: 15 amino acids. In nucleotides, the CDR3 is TGTGCCAGCAGCTTAAGGGCCGCTAGCGAGGATGAGCAGTTCTTC. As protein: CASSLRAASEDEQFF.

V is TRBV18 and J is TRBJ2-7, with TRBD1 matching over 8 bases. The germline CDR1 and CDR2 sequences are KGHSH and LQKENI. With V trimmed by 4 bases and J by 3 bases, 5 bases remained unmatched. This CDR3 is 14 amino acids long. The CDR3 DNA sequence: TGTGCCAGCTCACAACCGGGACAGGTCTACGAGCAGTACTTC. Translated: CASSQPGQVYEQYF.

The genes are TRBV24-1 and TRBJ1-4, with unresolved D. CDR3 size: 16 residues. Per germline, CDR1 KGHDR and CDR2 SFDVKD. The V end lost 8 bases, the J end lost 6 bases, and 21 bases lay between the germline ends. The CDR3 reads CATILWELEEDEKLFF. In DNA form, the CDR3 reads TGTGCCACCATCTTGTGGGAGTTGGAGGAGGATGAAAAACTGTTTTTT.

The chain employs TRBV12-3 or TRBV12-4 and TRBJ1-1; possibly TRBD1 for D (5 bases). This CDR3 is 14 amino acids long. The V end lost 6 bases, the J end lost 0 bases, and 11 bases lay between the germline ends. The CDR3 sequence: CASRARQLNTEAFF. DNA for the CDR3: TGTGCCAGCAGAGCCCGACAGTTGAACACTGAAGCTTTCTTT.

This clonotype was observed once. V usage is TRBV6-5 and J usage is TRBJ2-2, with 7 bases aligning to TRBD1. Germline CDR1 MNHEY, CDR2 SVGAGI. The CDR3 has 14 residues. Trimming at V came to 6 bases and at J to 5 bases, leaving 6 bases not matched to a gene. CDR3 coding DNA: TGTGCCAGCAGACGGGACAGCCTAACCGGGGAGCTGTTTTTT. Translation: CASRRDSLTGELFF.